The T cell receptor beta chain under discussion was sequenced for a study of Graves' ophthalmopathy and Graves' hyperthyroidism. Findings and limits, study-wide: At 70.59% sensitivity and approximately 72% specificity, the model predicted progression of the ophthalmopathy. Ophthalmopathy and stable hyperthyroidism were discriminated by a 13-signature model, with around 88% sensitivity and 81.08% specificity.

Between the trimmed V and J ends, which lost 3 bases and 1 base, there was a span of 7 bases. Looked up from germline, CDR1 is SGHRS and CDR2 is YFSETQ. There are 14 residues in the CDR3. Ophthalmopathy was moderately-to-severely active, CAS at least 3, NOSPECS at least 4, lasting under 3 months. This clonotype was observed at least ten times. Its antigen is still unknown. Amplification from RNA transcripts yielded the TCR beta CDR3 regions. An initial RT-PCR round employing HTBI primers preceded a second-round multiplex PCR. TCRdb re-derived calls from the multiplex PCR reads in MiXCR, one entry per CDR3 protein. The table lists 340,000 or so distinct CDR3 sequences, about 17% of them singletons.

This chain joins TRBV5-1 and TRBJ2-2; no clear D. The TCR was taken from an adult man with Graves' ophthalmopathy. Sample: peripheral blood. The CDR3 nucleotides read TGCGCCAGCAGCTCGCTGATGAACACCGGGGAGCTGTTTTTT. This translates into CASSSLMNTGELFF.